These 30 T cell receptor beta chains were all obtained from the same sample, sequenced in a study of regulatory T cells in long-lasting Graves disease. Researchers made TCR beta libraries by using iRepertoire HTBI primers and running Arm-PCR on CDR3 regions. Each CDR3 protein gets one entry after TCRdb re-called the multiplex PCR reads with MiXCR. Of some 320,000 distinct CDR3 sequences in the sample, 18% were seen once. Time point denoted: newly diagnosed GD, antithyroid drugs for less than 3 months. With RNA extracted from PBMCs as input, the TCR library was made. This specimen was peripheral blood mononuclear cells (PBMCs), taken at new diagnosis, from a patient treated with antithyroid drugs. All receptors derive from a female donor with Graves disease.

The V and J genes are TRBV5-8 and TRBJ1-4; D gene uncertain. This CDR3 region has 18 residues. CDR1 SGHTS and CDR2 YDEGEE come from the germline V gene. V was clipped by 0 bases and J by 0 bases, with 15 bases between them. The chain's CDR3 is CASSLAPAGGATNEKLFF. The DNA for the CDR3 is TGTGCCAGCAGCTTGGCCCCCGCCGGAGGTGCAACTAATGAAAAACTGTTTTTT.

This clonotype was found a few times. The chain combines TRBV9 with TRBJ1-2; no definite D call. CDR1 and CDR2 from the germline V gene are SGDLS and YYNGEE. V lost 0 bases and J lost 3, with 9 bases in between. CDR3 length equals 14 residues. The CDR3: CASSVATADYGYTF. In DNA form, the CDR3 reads TGTGCCAGCAGCGTAGCTACGGCAGACTATGGCTACACCTTC.

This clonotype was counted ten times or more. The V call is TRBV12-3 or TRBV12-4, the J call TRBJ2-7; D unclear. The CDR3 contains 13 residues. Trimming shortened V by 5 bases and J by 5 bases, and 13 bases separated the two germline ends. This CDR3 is CASSNTSPNEQYF. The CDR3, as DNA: TGTGCCAGCAGTAACACCTCCCCTAACGAGCAGTACTTC.

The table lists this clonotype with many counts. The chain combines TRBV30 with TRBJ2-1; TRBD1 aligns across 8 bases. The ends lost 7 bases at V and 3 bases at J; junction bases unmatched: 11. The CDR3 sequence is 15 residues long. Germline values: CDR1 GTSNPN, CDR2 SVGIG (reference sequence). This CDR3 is CALPKPGQVYNEQFF. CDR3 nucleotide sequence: TGTGCCTTACCTAAACCGGGACAGGTCTACAATGAGCAGTTCTTC.

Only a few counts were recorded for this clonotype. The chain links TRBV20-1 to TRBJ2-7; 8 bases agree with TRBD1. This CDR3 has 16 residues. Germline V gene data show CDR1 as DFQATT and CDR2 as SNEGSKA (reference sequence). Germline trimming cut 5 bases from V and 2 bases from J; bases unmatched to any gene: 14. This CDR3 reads CSARGQGAPGAYEQYF. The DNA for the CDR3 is TGCAGTGCTCGCGGACAGGGTGCCCCTGGGGCCTACGAGCAGTACTTC.

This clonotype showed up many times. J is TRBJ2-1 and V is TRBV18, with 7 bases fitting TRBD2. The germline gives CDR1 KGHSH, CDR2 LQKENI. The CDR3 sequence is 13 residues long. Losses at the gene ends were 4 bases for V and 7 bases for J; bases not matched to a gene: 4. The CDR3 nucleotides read TGTGCCAGCTCACTGGACGGGAGGAATGAGCAGTTCTTC. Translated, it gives CASSLDGRNEQFF. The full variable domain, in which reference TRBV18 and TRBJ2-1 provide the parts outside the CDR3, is NAGVMQNPRHLVRRRGQEARLRCSPMKGHSHVYWYRQLPEEGLKFMVYLQKENIIDESGMPKERFSAEFPKEGPSILRIQQVVRGDSAAYFCASSLDGRNEQFFGPGTRLTVL.

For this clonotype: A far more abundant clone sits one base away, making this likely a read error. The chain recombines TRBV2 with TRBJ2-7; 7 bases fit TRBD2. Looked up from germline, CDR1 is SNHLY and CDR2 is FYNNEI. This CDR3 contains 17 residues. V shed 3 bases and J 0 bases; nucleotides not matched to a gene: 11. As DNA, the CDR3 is TGTGCCAGCAGTGAGGCCTATAGCGGGCGCGACTCCTACGAGCAGTACTTC. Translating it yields CASSEAYSGRDSYEQYF.

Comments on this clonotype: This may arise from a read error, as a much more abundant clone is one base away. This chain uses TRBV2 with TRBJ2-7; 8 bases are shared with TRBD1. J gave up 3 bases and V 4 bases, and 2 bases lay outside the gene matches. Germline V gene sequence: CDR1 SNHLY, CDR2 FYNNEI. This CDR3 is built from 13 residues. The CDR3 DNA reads TGTGCCAGCAGTGGGACAGGGTTCTACGAGCAGTACTTC. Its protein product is CASSGTGFYEQYF.

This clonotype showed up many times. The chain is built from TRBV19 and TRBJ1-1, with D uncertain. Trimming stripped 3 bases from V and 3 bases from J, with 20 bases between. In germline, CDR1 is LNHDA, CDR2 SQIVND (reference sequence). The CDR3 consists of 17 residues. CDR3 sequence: CASSMDRTRMVDTEAFF. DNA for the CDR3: TGTGCCAGTAGTATGGACCGGACCCGCATGGTGGACACTGAAGCTTTCTTT.

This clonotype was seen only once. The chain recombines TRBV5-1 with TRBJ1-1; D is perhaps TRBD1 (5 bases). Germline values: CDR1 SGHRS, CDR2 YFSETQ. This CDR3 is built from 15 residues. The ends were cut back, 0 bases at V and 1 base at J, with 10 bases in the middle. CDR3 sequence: CASSLAGGTNTEAFF. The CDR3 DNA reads TGCGCCAGCAGCTTGGCCGGGGGAACGAACACTGAAGCTTTCTTT. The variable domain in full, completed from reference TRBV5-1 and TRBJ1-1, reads KAGVTQTPRYLIKTRGQQVTLSCSPISGHRSVSWYQQTPGQGLQFLFEYFSETQRNKGNFPGRFSGRQFSNSRSEMNVSTLELGDSALYLCASSLAGGTNTEAFFGQGTRLTVV.

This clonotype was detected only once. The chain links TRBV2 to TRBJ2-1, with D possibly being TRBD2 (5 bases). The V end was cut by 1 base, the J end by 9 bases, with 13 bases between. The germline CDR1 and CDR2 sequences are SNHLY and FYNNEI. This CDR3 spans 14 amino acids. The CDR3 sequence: CASSEGEPPSEQFF. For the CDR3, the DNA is TGTGCCAGCAGTGAAGGGGAGCCCCCAAGTGAGCAGTTCTTC.

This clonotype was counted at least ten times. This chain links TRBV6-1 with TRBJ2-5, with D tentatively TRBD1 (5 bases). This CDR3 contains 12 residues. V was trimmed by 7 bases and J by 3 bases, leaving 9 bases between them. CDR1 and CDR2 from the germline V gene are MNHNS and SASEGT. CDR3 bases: TGTGCCAGCACGAACAGGAAAGAGACCCAGTACTTC. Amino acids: CASTNRKETQYF.

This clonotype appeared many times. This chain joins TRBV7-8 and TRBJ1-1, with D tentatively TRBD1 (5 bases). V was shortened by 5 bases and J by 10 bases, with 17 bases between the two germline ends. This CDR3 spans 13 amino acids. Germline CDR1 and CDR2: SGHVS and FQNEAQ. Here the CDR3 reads CASSLFYQGGAFF. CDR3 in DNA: TGTGCCAGCAGCCTCTTTTATCAGGGTGGAGCTTTCTTT.

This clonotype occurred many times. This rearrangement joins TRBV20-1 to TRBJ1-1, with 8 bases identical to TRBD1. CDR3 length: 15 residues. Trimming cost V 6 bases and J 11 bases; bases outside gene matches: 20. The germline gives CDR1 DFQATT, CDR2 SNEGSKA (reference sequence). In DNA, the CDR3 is TGCAGTGCAACTCCACAGGGGGTAGGTTCCCGAGCGGCTTTCTTT. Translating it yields CSATPQGVGSRAAFF.

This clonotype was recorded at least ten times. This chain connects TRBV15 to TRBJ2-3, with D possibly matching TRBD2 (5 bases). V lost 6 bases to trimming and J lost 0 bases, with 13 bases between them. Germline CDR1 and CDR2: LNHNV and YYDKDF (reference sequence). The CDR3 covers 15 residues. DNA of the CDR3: TGTGCCACCAGTCTTGGAGGTTCTAGCACAGATACGCAGTATTTT. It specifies CATSLGGSSTDTQYF.

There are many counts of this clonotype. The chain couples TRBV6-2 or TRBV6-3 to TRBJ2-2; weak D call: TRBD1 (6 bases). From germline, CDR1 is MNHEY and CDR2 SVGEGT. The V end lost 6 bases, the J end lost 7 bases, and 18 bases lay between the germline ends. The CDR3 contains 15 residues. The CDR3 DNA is TGTGCCAGCAGCCCCCTGGGCAGGGGAATCGGGGAGCTGTTTTTT. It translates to CASSPLGRGIGELFF.

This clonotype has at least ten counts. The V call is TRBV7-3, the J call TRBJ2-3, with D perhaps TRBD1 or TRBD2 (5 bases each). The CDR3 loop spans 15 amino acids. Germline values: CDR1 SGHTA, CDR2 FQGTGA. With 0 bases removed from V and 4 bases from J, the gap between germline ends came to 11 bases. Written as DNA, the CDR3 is TGTGCCAGCAGCTTAACGGGGACGGGCGCAGATACGCAGTATTTT. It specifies CASSLTGTGADTQYF.

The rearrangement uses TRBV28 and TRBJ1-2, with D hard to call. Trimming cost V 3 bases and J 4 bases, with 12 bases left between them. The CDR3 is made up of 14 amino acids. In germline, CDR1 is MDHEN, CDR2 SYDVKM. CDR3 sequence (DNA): TGTGCCAGCAGTTTGACTGGTGGGAGCTATGGCTACACCTTC. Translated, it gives CASSLTGGSYGYTF.

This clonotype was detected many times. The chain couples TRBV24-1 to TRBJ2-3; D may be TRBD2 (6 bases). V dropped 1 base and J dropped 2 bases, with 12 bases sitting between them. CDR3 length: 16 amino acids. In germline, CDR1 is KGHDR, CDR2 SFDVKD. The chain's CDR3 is CATSDFGGTLTDTQYF. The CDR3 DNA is TGTGCCACCAGTGATTTTGGCGGGACCCTCACAGATACGCAGTATTTT.

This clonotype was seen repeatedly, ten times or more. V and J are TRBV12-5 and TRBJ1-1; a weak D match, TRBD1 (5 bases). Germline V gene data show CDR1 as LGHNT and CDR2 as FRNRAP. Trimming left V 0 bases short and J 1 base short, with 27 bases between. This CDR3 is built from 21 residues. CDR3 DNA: TGTGCTAGTGGTTTGGTCCCGCAGGGCGGCAGTAAAACCCCAGGGAACACTGAAGCTTTCTTT. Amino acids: CASGLVPQGGSKTPGNTEAFF.

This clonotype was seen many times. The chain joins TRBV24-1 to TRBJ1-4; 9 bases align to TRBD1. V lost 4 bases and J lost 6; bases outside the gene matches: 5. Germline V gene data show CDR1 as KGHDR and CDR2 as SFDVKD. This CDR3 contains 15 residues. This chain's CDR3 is CATSEPGQGHEKLFF. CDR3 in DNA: TGTGCCACCAGTGAACCAGGACAGGGGCATGAAAAACTGTTTTTT.

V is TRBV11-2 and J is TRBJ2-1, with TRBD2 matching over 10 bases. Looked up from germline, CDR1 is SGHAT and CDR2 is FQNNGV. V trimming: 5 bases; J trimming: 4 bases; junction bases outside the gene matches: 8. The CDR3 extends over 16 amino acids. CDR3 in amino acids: CASSNSGTSVYNEQFF. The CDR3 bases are TGTGCCAGCAGCAATTCCGGGACTAGCGTTTACAATGAGCAGTTCTTC.

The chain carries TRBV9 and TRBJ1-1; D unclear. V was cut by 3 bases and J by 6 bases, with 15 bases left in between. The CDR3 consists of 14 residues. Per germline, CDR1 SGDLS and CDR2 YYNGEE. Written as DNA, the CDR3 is TGTGCCAGCAGCGAGGATTTGGGGAGGGCTGAAGCTTTCTTT. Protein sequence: CASSEDLGRAEAFF. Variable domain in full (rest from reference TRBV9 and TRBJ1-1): DSGVTQTPKHLITATGQRVTLRCSPRSGDLSVYWYQQSLDQGLQFLIQYYNGEERAKGNILERFSAQQFPDLHSELNLSSLELGDSALYFCASSEDLGRAEAFFGQGTRLTVV.

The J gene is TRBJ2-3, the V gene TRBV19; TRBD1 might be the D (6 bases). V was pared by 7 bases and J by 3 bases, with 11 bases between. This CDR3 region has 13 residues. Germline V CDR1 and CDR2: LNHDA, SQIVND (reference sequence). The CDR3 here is CASTRGGTDTQYF. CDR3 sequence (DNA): TGTGCCAGTACCCGAGGGGGAACAGATACGCAGTATTTT.

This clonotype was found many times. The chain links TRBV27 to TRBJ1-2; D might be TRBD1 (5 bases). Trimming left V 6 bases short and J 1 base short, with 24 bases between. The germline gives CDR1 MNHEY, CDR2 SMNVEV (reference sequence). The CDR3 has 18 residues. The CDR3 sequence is CASSPRTGAGPLNYGYTF. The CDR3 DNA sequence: TGTGCCAGCAGCCCTAGAACGGGTGCAGGGCCGCTTAACTATGGCTACACCTTC.

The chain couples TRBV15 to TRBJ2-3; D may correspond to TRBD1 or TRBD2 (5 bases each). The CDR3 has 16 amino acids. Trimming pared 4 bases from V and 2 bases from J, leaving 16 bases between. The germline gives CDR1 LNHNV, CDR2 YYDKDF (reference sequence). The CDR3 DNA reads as TGTGCCACCAGCAAAGCCCGGGACGGAACCACAGATACGCAGTATTTT. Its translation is CATSKARDGTTDTQYF.

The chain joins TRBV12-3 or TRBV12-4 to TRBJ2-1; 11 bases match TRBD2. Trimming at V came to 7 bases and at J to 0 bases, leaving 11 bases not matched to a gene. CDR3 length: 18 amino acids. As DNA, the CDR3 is TGTGCCAGCACCGGGACTAGCGGTTCCCTGAGCTCCTACAATGAGCAGTTCTTC. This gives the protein CASTGTSGSLSSYNEQFF.

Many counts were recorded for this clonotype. DNA for the CDR3: TGTGCCAGTAGAAAGCGGGAGGGCTACGAGCAGTACTTC. It specifies CASRKREGYEQYF. This chain connects TRBV19 to TRBJ2-7, with 10 bases lining up with TRBD2. This CDR3 is 13 amino acids long. Germline CDR1 reads LNHDA; CDR2 reads SQIVND (reference sequence). V trimming: 6 bases; J trimming: 3 bases; junction bases outside the gene matches: 2.

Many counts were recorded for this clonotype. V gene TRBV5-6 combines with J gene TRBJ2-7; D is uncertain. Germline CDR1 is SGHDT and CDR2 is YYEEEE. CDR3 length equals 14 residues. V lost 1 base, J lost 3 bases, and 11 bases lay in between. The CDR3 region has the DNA TGTGCCAGCAGCTTGTGGCACGCCAACTACGAGCAGTACTTC. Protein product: CASSLWHANYEQYF.

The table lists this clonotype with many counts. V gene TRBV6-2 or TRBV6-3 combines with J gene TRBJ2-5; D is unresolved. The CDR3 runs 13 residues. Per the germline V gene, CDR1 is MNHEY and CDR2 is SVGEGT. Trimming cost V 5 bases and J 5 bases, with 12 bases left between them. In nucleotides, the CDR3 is TGTGCCAGCAGTGACACCCGCCATGAGACCCAGTACTTC. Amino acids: CASSDTRHETQYF.